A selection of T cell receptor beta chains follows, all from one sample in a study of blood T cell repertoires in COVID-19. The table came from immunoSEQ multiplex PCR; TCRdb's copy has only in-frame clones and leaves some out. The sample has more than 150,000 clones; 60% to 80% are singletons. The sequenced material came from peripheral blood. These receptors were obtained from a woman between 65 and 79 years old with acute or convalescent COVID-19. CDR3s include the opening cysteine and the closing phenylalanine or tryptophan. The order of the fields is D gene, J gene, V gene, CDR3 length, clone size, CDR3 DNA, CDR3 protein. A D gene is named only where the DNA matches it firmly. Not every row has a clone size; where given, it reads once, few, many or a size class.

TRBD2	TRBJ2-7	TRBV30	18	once	TGTGCCTGGAGTCAACCGAGGACTAGCGGGCGATATAGCTACGAGCAGTACTTC	CAWSQPRTSGRYSYEQYF
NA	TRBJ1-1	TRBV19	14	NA	TGTGCCAGTAGTAAATACAGGGAGAACACTGAAGCTTTCTTT	CASSKYRENTEAFF
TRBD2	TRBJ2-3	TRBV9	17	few	TGTGCCAGCAGCGTCCCGGGACTAGCGAGGGGGGGAGATACGCAGTATTTT	CASSVPGLARGGDTQYF
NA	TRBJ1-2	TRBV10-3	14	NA	TGTGCCATCAGTGAGGGAGGGGGGGACTATGGCTACACCTTC	CAISEGGGDYGYTF
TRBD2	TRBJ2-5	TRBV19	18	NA	TGTGCCAGTAGTAAAAGACTAGCGGGAGCGAAGCCACAGGAGACCCAGTACTTC	CASSKRLAGAKPQETQYF
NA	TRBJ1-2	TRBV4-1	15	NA	TGCGCCAGCAGCCAAGTTGATTCAGGGTCTTATGGCTACACCTTC	CASSQVDSGSYGYTF
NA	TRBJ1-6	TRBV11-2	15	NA	TGTGCCAGCAGCCCCCTACCCGGGGGTCGCCGTCCCCTCCACTTT	CASSPLPGGRRPLHF
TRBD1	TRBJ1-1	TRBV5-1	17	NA	TGCGCCAGCAGGGCCGGGACAGGGGGTCTTGAGGACACTGAAGCTTTCTTT	CASRAGTGGLEDTEAFF
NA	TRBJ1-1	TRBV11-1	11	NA	TGTGCCAGCAGCACCGACAAAGTTGCTTTCTTT	CASSTDKVAFF
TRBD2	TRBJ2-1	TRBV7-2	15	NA	TGTGCCAGCAGCTTCGTAGCGGGGAATTACAATGAGCAGTTCTTC	CASSFVAGNYNEQFF
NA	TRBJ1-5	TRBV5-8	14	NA	TGTGCCAGCAGCAGAGTAAGGGGGATTCAGCCCCAGCATTTT	CASSRVRGIQPQHF
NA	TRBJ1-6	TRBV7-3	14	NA	TGTGCCAGCAGCTTAAACGGGGGGGACGGAGCCCTCCACTTT	CASSLNGGDGALHF
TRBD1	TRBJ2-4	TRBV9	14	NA	TGTGCCAGCAGCGCCCGGGACAGGGGCGGCATTCAGTACTTC	CASSARDRGGIQYF
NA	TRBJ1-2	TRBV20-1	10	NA	TGCAGTGCGAAGAGCTATGGCTACACCTTC	CSAKSYGYTF
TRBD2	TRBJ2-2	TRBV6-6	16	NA	TGTGCCAGCAGCTGGGGCGGGACTAGAAAAACCGGGGAGCTGTTTTTT	CASSWGGTRKTGELFF
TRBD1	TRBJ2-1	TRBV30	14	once	TGTGCCTGGGCCCGGGACAGGTCCTACAATGAGCAGTTCTTC	CAWARDRSYNEQFF
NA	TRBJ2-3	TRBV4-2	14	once	TGTGCCAGCAGTGGGGGTAGCGGTGCAGATACGCAGTATTTT	CASSGGSGADTQYF
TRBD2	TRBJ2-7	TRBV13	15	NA	TGTGCCAGCAGCCTTGGGACTAGCGGGCCCTACGAGCAGTACTTC	CASSLGTSGPYEQYF
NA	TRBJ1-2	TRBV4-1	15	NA	TGCGCCAGCAGCCAAGAACAGGGTTGGGACTATGGCTACACCTTC	CASSQEQGWDYGYTF
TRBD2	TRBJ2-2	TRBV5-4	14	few	TGTGCCAGCAGTACACCGAGCGGGAAAGGGGAGCTGTTTTTT	CASSTPSGKGELFF
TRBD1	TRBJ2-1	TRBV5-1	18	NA	TGCGCCAGCAGCCCTGGGACAGGGGGCTTTAGCTCCTACAATGAGCAGTTCTTC	CASSPGTGGFSSYNEQFF
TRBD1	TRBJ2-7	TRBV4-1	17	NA	TGCGCCAGCAGCCAAGCCCCTCTGACAGGGGCCCCCCACGAGCAGTACTTC	CASSQAPLTGAPHEQYF
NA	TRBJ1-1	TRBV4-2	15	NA	TGTGCCAGCAGCCAAGAAGGGGGTTCAGACACTGAAGCTTTCTTT	CASSQEGGSDTEAFF
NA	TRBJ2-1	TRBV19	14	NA	TGTGCCAGTAGGTCAGGGATCCCTCCCAATGAGCAGTTCTTC	CASRSGIPPNEQFF
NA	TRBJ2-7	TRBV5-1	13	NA	TGCGCCAGCAGCTTGGGAGGGGGATACGAGCAGTACTTC	CASSLGGGYEQYF
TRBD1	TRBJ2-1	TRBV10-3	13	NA	TGTGCCATCAGGGACAGGTCTTGGGGGGAGCAGTTCTTC	CAIRDRSWGEQFF
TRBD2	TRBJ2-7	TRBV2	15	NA	TGTGCCAGCAGGCTAGGGACTAGCGGGAGTTACGAGCAGTACTTC	CASRLGTSGSYEQYF
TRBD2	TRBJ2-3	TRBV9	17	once	TGTGCCAGCAGCCTCAGTGGAGCGGGAACCCTCACGGATACGCAGTATTTT	CASSLSGAGTLTDTQYF
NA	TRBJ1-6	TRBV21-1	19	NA	TGTGCCAGCAATATAATCTACAGGGAGATCAGCCTCCGGGATTCACCCCTCCACTTT	CASNIIYREISLRDSPLHF
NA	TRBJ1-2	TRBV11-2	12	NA	TGTGCCAGCAGTAACGGTTGGTATGGCTACACCTTC	CASSNGWYGYTF
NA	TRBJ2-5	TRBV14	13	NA	TGTGCCAGCAGCCTGGGACTGCAAGAGACCCAGTACTTC	CASSLGLQETQYF
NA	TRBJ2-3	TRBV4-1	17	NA	TGCGCCAGCAGCCCCCAGGCTGGACAGAGCTCCACAGATACGCAGTATTTT	CASSPQAGQSSTDTQYF
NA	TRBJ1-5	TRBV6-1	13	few	TGTGCCAGCAGTGAGGAGGTCAATCAGCCCCAGCATTTT	CASSEEVNQPQHF
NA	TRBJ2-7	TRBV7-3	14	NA	TGTGCCAGCAGCTTACTAGTGGGGGCCGGGGAGCAGTACTTC	CASSLLVGAGEQYF
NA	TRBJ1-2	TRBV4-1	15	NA	TGCGCCAGCAGCCAAGATACAGGGAGTTCGAGTGGCTACACCTTC	CASSQDTGSSSGYTF
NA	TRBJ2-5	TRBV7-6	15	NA	TGTGCCAGCAGCCGCGAACCCCAGGCGTTCGAGACCCAGTACTTC	CASSREPQAFETQYF
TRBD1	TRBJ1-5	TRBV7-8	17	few	TGTGCCAGCAGCTCGCGAACAGGGGACACTAGCAATCAGCCCCAGCATTTT	CASSSRTGDTSNQPQHF
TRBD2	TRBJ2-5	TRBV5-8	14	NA	TGTGCCAGCATCGTTAGCGGGGTGCAAGAGACCCAGTACTTC	CASIVSGVQETQYF
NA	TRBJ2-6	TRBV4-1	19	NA	TGCGCCAGCAGCCAACAGGGAATGGGTTTTGGGTCTGGGGCCAACGTCCTGACTTTC	CASSQQGMGFGSGANVLTF
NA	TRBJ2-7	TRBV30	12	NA	TGTGCCTGGAAAAGATTCTACCAGGAATTGTACTTC	CAWKRFYQELYF
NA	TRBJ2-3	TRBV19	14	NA	TGTGCCAGTACCGATGCAGGGCGCGCAGATACGCAGTATTTT	CASTDAGRADTQYF
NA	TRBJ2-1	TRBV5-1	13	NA	TGCGCCAGCAGCGTACGAGCCTCCAATGAGCAGTTCTTC	CASSVRASNEQFF
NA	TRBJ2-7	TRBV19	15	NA	TGTGCCAGTAGTAAGAGTTCGACTGGTACCTACGAGCAGTACTTC	CASSKSSTGTYEQYF
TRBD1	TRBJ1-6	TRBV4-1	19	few	TGCGCCAGCAGCCAAGCCCCGTTCGGGACAGGGGATTATAATTCACCCCTCCACTTT	CASSQAPFGTGDYNSPLHF
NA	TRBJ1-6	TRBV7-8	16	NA	TGTGCCAGCAGCTTAGGGCGGCCCCGCCATAATTCACCCCTCCACTTT	CASSLGRPRHNSPLHF
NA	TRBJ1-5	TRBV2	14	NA	TGTGCCAGCAGCGCAGGTTATCTCAATCAGCCCCAGCATTTT	CASSAGYLNQPQHF
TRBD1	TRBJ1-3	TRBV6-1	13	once	TGTGCCAGCAGTGAGGACAGGGACCGGGCCATATATTTT	CASSEDRDRAIYF
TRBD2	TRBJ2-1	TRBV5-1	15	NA	TGCGCCAGCAGCTTGGATACGGGAGGGTACAATGAGCAGTTCTTC	CASSLDTGGYNEQFF
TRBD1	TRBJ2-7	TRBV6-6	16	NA	TGTGCCAGCAGTTACTCAGGGGGCGCGGCCTTTGGGGAGCAGTACTTC	CASSYSGGAAFGEQYF
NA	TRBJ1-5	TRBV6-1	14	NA	TGTGCCAGCAGTGACATAGGAGGGCCCCAGCCCCAGCATTTT	CASSDIGGPQPQHF
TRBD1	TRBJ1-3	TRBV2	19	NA	TGTGCCAGCGCTTTCAATCCGGGACAGGGGTTTGACTCAGGAAACACCATATATTTT	CASAFNPGQGFDSGNTIYF
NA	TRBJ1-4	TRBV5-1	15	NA	TGCGCCAGCAGCTTACAGAAAGCAACTAATGAAAAACTGTTTTTT	CASSLQKATNEKLFF
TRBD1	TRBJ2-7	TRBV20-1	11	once	TGCAGTGCTTCGGGACAGTACGAGCAGTACTTC	CSASGQYEQYF